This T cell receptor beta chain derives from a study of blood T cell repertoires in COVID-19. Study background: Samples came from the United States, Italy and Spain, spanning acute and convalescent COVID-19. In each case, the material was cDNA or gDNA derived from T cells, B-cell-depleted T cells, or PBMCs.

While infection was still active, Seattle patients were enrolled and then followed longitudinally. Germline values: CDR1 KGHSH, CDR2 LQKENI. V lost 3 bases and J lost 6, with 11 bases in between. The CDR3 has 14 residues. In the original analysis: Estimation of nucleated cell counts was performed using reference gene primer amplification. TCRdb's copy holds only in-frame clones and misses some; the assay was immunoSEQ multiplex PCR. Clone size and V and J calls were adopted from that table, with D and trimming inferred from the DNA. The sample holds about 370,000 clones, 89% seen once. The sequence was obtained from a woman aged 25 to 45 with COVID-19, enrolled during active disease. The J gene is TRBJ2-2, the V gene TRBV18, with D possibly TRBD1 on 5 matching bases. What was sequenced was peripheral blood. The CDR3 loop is CASSPGQAAGELFF. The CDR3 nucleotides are TGTGCCAGCTCACCGGGGCAGGCAGCCGGGGAGCTGTTTTTT. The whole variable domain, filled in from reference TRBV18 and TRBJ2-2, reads NAGVMQNPRHLVRRRGQEARLRCSPMKGHSHVYWYRQLPEEGLKFMVYLQKENIIDESGMPKERFSAEFPKEGPSILRIQQVVRGDSAAYFCASSPGQAAGELFFGEGSRLTVL.